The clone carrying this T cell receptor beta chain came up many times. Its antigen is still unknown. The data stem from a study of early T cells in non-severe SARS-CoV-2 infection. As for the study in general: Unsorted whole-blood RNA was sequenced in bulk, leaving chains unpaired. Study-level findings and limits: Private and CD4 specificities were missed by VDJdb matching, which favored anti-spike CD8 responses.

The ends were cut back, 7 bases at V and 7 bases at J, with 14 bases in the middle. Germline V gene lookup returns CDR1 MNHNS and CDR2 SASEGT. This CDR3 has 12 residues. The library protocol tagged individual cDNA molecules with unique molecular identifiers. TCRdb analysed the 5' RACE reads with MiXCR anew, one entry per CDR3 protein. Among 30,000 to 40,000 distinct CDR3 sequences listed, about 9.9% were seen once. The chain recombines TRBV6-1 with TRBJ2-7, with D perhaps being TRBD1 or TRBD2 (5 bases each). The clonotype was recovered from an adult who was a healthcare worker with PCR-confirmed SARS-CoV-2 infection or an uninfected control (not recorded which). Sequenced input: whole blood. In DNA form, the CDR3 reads TGTGCCAGCATCTGGGACCGTGGGGAGCAGTACTTC. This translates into CASIWDRGEQYF.